Below, one T cell receptor beta chain is given with its context. Its antigen is as yet unknown. The sample belongs to a study of cytomegalovirus exposure and HLA in healthy donors. Use of 60 Vbeta and 13 Jbeta primers characterized the PCR. The repertoire was sequenced with immunoSEQ multiplex PCR; TCRdb's copy has only in-frame clones and lacks some. The table has about 160,000 clones, 60% to 85% seen once. Notes on the study in general: Cytomegalovirus status, reportedly, was diagnosed with high specificity and sensitivity by the classifier.

Sequenced sample: PBMCs. This TCR derives from a man aged 50 to 59 in good health and CMV-seropositive.

CDR3 in amino acids: CASSLAGGAQHF. The CDR3 DNA follows: TGTGCCAGCAGCTTAGCCGGGGGAGCCCAGCATTTT. The chain combines TRBV11-2 with TRBJ1-5; the D gene is possibly TRBD1 (5 bases). Trimming stripped 1 base from V and 11 bases from J, with 9 bases between. Germline values: CDR1 SGHAT, CDR2 FQNNGV. The CDR3 loop spans 12 amino acids.